The rows below give T cell receptor beta chains drawn from one sample of a study of cytomegalovirus exposure and HLA in healthy donors. Assay used: immunoSEQ multiplex PCR; TCRdb lists only in-frame clones, some missing. This sample has about 150,000 clones, with roughly 77% found just once. The specimen was PBMCs. All receptors come from a human donor in good health. The CDR3 runs from the conserved cysteine through the conserved F or W. A D gene is named only where the DNA matches it firmly. Clone sizes are given selectively: once, few, many, or a class where the clone is expanded.

clone size	J gene	D gene	V gene	CDR3 DNA	CDR3 protein
-	TRBJ1-2	TRBD1	TRBV29-1	TGCAGCGTTGCTTCGAGGGGGCTTGACTATGGCTACACCTTC	CSVASRGLDYGYTF
-	TRBJ1-1	-	TRBV4-3	TGCGCCAGCAGCCAAGATAGGGGCACTGAAGCTTTCTTT	CASSQDRGTEAFF
-	TRBJ2-7	-	TRBV11-2	TGTGCCAGCAGCTTTTCGGAGGACGAGCAGTACTTC	CASSFSEDEQYF
few	TRBJ2-1	-	TRBV2	TGTGCCAGCAGTTCAGCCTACAATGAGCAGTTCTTC	CASSSAYNEQFF
-	TRBJ2-5	TRBD2	TRBV6-1	TGTGCCAGCAGTGGATCTTGGGAGGGGGAGACCCAGTACTTC	CASSGSWEGETQYF
-	TRBJ1-6	-	TRBV6-1	TGTGCCAGCGTAGAGCGCAAAAATTCACCCCTCCACTTT	CASVERKNSPLHF
-	TRBJ2-5	TRBD1	TRBV7-9	TGTGCCAGCAGCCGGGGGGACAGGGTAAAGACCCAGTACTTC	CASSRGDRVKTQYF
-	TRBJ1-5	TRBD1	TRBV5-5	TGTGCCAGCAGCGAGGGACAGGGGAGGAGTCAGCCCCAGCATTTT	CASSEGQGRSQPQHF
-	TRBJ2-7	TRBD1	TRBV6-5	TGTGCCAGCAGCCGACAGGGGGTGAGCGAGCAGTACTTC	CASSRQGVSEQYF
-	TRBJ1-4	-	TRBV6-6	TGTGCCAGCAGTTACGGCCCTGCCGGGGAAAAACTGTTTTTT	CASSYGPAGEKLFF
-	TRBJ1-1	TRBD1	TRBV19	TGTGCCAGTAGTATCCAGGGGGCTACTGAAGCTTTCTTT	CASSIQGATEAFF
-	TRBJ2-6	-	TRBV27	TGTGCCAGCAGTCTTTCCTCTGGGGCCAACGTCCTGACTTTC	CASSLSSGANVLTF
-	TRBJ2-7	TRBD1	TRBV30	TGTGCCTGGAGTGTGGGCAGGGGGCGTTACGAGCAGTACTTC	CAWSVGRGRYEQYF
few	TRBJ1-1	-	TRBV30	TGTGCCTGGAGTGTATCTTTGAACACTGAAGCTTTCTTT	CAWSVSLNTEAFF
-	TRBJ2-3	-	TRBV28	TGTGCCAGCCACCGCACACTCAGGGATACGCAGTATTTT	CASHRTLRDTQYF
-	TRBJ1-2	-	TRBV7-2	TGTGCCAGCAGCTTAGTGAGGGTCGCTGGCTACACCTTC	CASSLVRVAGYTF
-	TRBJ2-7	-	TRBV28	TGTGCCAGCAGCCCCGTGGGACTTTACGAGCAGTACTTC	CASSPVGLYEQYF
few	TRBJ1-2	-	TRBV15	TGTGCCACCAGCAGAGCGGGGGTCCCTTATGGCTACACCTTC	CATSRAGVPYGYTF
-	TRBJ2-7	TRBD1	TRBV5-1	TGCGCCAGCAGCTCCCGGGACAGGGGACCCTACGAGCAGTACTTC	CASSSRDRGPYEQYF
-	TRBJ2-7	TRBD2	TRBV30	TGTGCCTGGAGTGTCGGACTAGCCGGGTCTGAGCAGTACTTC	CAWSVGLAGSEQYF
-	TRBJ2-3	-	TRBV5-1	TGCGCCAGCGGACATAAGGCAGATACGCAGTATTTT	CASGHKADTQYF
-	TRBJ2-3	-	TRBV15	TGTGCCACCAGCACATCGGATGTTGGACTATCTCTCACAGATACGCAGTATTTT	CATSTSDVGLSLTDTQYF
once	TRBJ2-4	-	TRBV7-8	TGTGCCAGCAGCTCATCCCCGAGGGGGTCTCTAGCCAAAAACATTCAGTACTTC	CASSSSPRGSLAKNIQYF
-	TRBJ2-3	-	TRBV6-1	TGTGCCAGCAGCGAATACGGGGGATATACGCAGTATTTT	CASSEYGGYTQYF
-	TRBJ2-1	-	TRBV5-1	TGCGCCAGCAGCTTTACCGGGTCGGGCAATGAGCAGTTCTTC	CASSFTGSGNEQFF
-	TRBJ1-4	-	TRBV14	TGTGCCAGCAGCCACGGACGGACTACTTCAACTAATGAAAAACTGTTTTTT	CASSHGRTTSTNEKLFF
-	TRBJ1-2	TRBD1	TRBV27	TGTGCCACTAGGAGGGGACAGTCTAATAACTATGGCTACACCTTC	CATRRGQSNNYGYTF
-	TRBJ2-7	TRBD1	TRBV28	TGTGCCAGCAGTTCAACGACAGGGGGGGAGCAGTACTTC	CASSSTTGGEQYF
once	TRBJ2-2	TRBD1	TRBV14	TGTGCCACCGGTCGCAGGGGGCGAGCCGGGGAGCTGTTTTTT	CATGRRGRAGELFF
-	TRBJ1-5	-	TRBV7-8	TGTGCCAGCAGCCGAGCCGATTCGAGCAATCAGCCCCAGCATTTT	CASSRADSSNQPQHF
-	TRBJ2-7	-	TRBV27	TGTGCCAGCAGTGTCCGTGATAGCGGAACCTACGAGCAGTACTTC	CASSVRDSGTYEQYF
-	TRBJ1-2	TRBD1	TRBV7-9	TGTGCCAGCAGCGAGGGGGCGACTAACTATGGCTACACCTTC	CASSEGATNYGYTF
-	TRBJ2-7	-	TRBV7-8	TGTGCCAGCAGCTTTTTGGTTTCCTACGAGCGGTACTTC	CASSFLVSYERYF
-	TRBJ2-5	-	TRBV20-1	TGCAGCGACAACAGCGGAGAGACCCAGTACTTC	CSDNSGETQYF
-	TRBJ2-7	TRBD1	TRBV6-6	TGTGCCAGCAGTCCCACAGGGGACCGCTACGAGCAGTACTTC	CASSPTGDRYEQYF
-	TRBJ2-7	-	TRBV5-8	TGTGCCAGCAGCTTAATGGGGGCGAGGAGCTCCTACGAGCAGTACTTC	CASSLMGARSSYEQYF
-	TRBJ1-6	TRBD1	TRBV25-1	TGTGCCAGCAGTGCCGGGACAGGGTTTAATTCACCCCTCCACTTT	CASSAGTGFNSPLHF
-	TRBJ1-1	TRBD1	TRBV6-5	TGTGCCAGCAGTTACCACGGGACAGGGGGGTACACTGAAGCTTTCTTT	CASSYHGTGGYTEAFF
once	TRBJ1-1	-	TRBV30	TGTGCCTGGAGTGTACAGTCTGACACTGAAGCTTTCTTT	CAWSVQSDTEAFF
-	TRBJ2-3	TRBD2	TRBV9	TGTGCCAGCGCCCAGACTAGCGGTACAGATACGCAGTATTTT	CASAQTSGTDTQYF
few	TRBJ1-1	-	TRBV5-1	TGCGCCAGCAGCTTGACAGGTAGCACTGAAGCTTTCTTT	CASSLTGSTEAFF
-	TRBJ1-1	TRBD1	TRBV10-3	TGTGCCTCCAAGGAATCGGGACAGTTCAGTGAAGCTTTCTTT	CASKESGQFSEAFF